This passage covers 20 T cell receptor beta chains from one sample sequenced in a study of CD8 T cells in Susac syndrome. An input of about 0.5 to 1 ug of RNA was subjected to reverse transcription using random hexamers. MiXCR was run by TCRdb on the immunoSEQ multiplex PCR reads, yielding one entry per CDR3 protein. The sample carries about 250,000 distinct CDR3 sequences, 80% to 95% recorded once. What was sequenced was CD4+ T cells from PBMCs. These receptors were obtained from a human donor with multiple sclerosis.

The chain combines TRBV28 with TRBJ2-1; D possibly corresponds to TRBD1 (5 bases). The V gene's germline CDR1 is MDHEN and CDR2 SYDVKM. The V and J ends lost 6 bases and 5 bases respectively, with 17 bases between them. The CDR3 runs to 15 residues. The CDR3 coding sequence is TGTGCCAGCAGGACGGTTGGGGCCCGGGACAATGAGCAGTTCTTC. Translating it yields CASRTVGARDNEQFF.

The rearrangement joins TRBV12-3 or TRBV12-4 to TRBJ1-4, with D unclear. Trimming stripped 1 base from V and 0 bases from J, with 6 bases between. The CDR3 has 15 amino acids. The CDR3: CASSLGRSTNEKLFF. CDR3 nucleotide sequence: TGTGCCAGCAGTTTAGGCAGATCAACTAATGAAAAACTGTTTTTT.

The chain is built from TRBV25-1 and TRBJ1-1; D is possibly TRBD1 (5 bases). The germline V gene encodes CDR1 MGHDK and CDR2 SYGVNS. V was cut by 4 bases and J by 4 bases, with 10 bases left in between. The length of the CDR3 is 13 residues. CDR3 nucleotides: TGTGCCAGCAGTGCCTCAGGGAGCACTGAAGCTTTCTTT. Amino acids: CASSASGSTEAFF.

This chain links TRBV29-1 with TRBJ2-7; a weak D match, TRBD1 (6 bases). Germline loops: CDR1 SQVTM, CDR2 ANQGSEA. This CDR3 is built from 12 residues. Trimming cost V 6 bases and J 4 bases, with 13 bases left between them. CDR3 bases: TGCAGCGTGGCCCCAGGGGCTTACGAGCAGTACTTC. It codes for CSVAPGAYEQYF.

The genes are TRBV7-2 and TRBJ2-3; the match to TRBD2 covers 8 bases. The CDR3 has 14 amino acids. Germline CDR1 SGHTA, CDR2 FQGNSA. V shed 5 bases, J shed 4 bases, and the junction held 5 bases outside the gene matches. The CDR3 sequence: CASSPRTSSDTQYF. In DNA, the CDR3 is TGTGCCAGCAGCCCAAGGACTAGCTCAGATACGCAGTATTTT.

V and J are TRBV29-1 and TRBJ2-3; possible D gene TRBD2, 7 bases. The V gene's germline CDR1 is SQVTM and CDR2 ANQGSEA. Trimming left V 6 bases short and J 1 base short, with 14 bases between. The CDR3 runs 14 residues. CDR3: CSVDGGAGTDTQYF. As DNA, the CDR3 is TGCAGCGTGGATGGGGGGGCTGGCACAGATACGCAGTATTTT.

The rearrangement links TRBV5-4 to TRBJ2-3; 7 bases line up with TRBD2. The V gene's germline CDR1 is SGHNT and CDR2 YYREEE (reference sequence). Germline trimming cut 0 bases from V and 0 bases from J; bases unmatched to any gene: 1. The CDR3 consists of 15 residues. The DNA of the CDR3 is TGTGCCAGCAGCTTGGGGCGGGGGAGCACAGATACGCAGTATTTT. It is translated as CASSLGRGSTDTQYF.

This chain connects TRBV27 to TRBJ2-7, with D possibly TRBD1 on 6 matching bases. This CDR3 has 16 residues. Trimming removed 4 bases from V and 5 bases from J, with 21 bases in between. Germline CDR1 and CDR2: MNHEY and SMNVEV (reference sequence). Here the CDR3 DNA reads TGTGCCAGCAGTTCTCAGGGGAACCGGCTTGTTAACGAGCAGTACGTC. Translation: CASSSQGNRLVNEQYV.

V is TRBV25-1 and J is TRBJ2-1, with D possibly TRBD1 on 6 matching bases. CDR1 and CDR2 from the germline V gene are MGHDK and SYGVNS. The CDR3 has 12 amino acids. Trimming pared 10 bases from V and 5 bases from J, leaving 12 bases between. CDR3 protein: CATRGTHNEQFF. DNA of the CDR3: TGTGCCACCAGGGGCACCCACAATGAGCAGTTCTTC. Filled out from reference TRBV25-1 and TRBJ2-1, the complete variable domain reads EADIYQTPRYLVIGTGKKITLECSQTMGHDKMYWYQQDPGMELHLIHYSYGVNSTEKGDLSSESTVSRIRTEHFPLTLESARPSHTSQYLCATRGTHNEQFFGPGTRLTVL.

This chain links TRBV4-1 with TRBJ2-3; 7 bases fit TRBD1. CDR3 length: 17 residues. Per the germline V gene, CDR1 is MGHRA and CDR2 is YSYEKL. V trimming: 0 bases; J trimming: 2 bases; junction bases outside the gene matches: 8. CDR3 sequence (DNA): TGCGCCAGCAGCCAAGAAATGGGCCAGGGGGACACAGATACGCAGTATTTT. This sequence encodes CASSQEMGQGDTDTQYF.

This rearrangement joins TRBV29-1 to TRBJ2-6, with no clear D. This CDR3 has 14 amino acids. Trimming removed 5 bases from V and 4 bases from J, with 12 bases in between. Germline lookup yields CDR1 SQVTM and CDR2 ANQGSEA. The DNA for the CDR3 is TGCAGCGTTTTCGGCGGCGGAGGGGCCAACGTCCTGACTTTC. It codes for CSVFGGGGANVLTF.

J is TRBJ1-1 and V is TRBV3-1, with TRBD1 as a possible D gene (5 bases). CDR3 length: 14 residues. Per the germline V gene, CDR1 is LGHDT and CDR2 is YNNKEL (reference sequence). Trimming shortened V by 3 bases and J by 1 base, and 9 bases separated the two germline ends. Here the CDR3 reads CASSHVGGNTEAFF. The DNA for the CDR3 is TGTGCCAGCAGCCATGTCGGGGGGAACACTGAAGCTTTCTTT.

Only one count was recorded for this clonotype. V gene TRBV12-3 or TRBV12-4 combines with J gene TRBJ2-7, with D possibly TRBD1 on 5 matching bases. Trimming took off 6 bases at V and 1 base at J, with 13 bases between the two ends. The CDR3 totals 14 residues. The CDR3 nucleotides are TGTGCCAGCAGCTTCACAGGCGTGTCCTACGAGCAGTACTTC. Translated: CASSFTGVSYEQYF.

The chain joins TRBV29-1 to TRBJ1-4, with TRBD1 identical over 9 bases. The V gene end was trimmed by 4 bases and the J gene end by 10 bases; junction bases not matched to a gene: 7. Germline V CDR1 and CDR2: SQVTM, ANQGSEA. This CDR3 region has 13 residues. CDR3 sequence (DNA): TGCAGCGTTGTAACAGGGGGCCATGGAAAACTGTTTTTT. The encoded protein is CSVVTGGHGKLFF.

This CDR3 is CASSPYTGVNTEAFF. CDR3 DNA sequence: TGTGCCAGCAGCCCCTACACAGGGGTGAACACTGAAGCTTTCTTT. The J gene is TRBJ1-1, the V gene TRBV5-4; TRBD1 aligns across 7 bases. J gave up 0 bases and V 4 bases, and 6 bases lay outside the gene matches. CDR3 length: 15 residues. The germline V gene encodes CDR1 SGHNT and CDR2 YYREEE (reference sequence).

The chain couples TRBV9 to TRBJ2-3; tentatively, D is TRBD2 (7 bases). There are 15 residues in the CDR3. Germline-derived CDR1 and CDR2 are SGDLS and YYNGEE. V was trimmed by 4 bases and J by 1 base, leaving 13 bases between them. CDR3 amino acids: CASSLPGGRTDTQYF. The CDR3 DNA follows: TGTGCCAGCAGCCTCCCCGGGGGGCGCACAGATACGCAGTATTTT.

This clonotype was picked up one time. V and J are TRBV6-5 and TRBJ2-4; D gene unclear. Trimming removed 2 bases at V and 0 bases at J, with 11 bases between. Germline V gene lookup returns CDR1 MNHEY and CDR2 SVGAGI. The CDR3 is 16 amino acids. The CDR3 region has the DNA TGTGCCAGCAGTTACCGGGCGGCTCTAGCCAAAAACATTCAGTACTTC. Translating it yields CASSYRAALAKNIQYF.

The chain links TRBV20-1 to TRBJ1-5, with D perhaps TRBD1 (5 bases). Looked up from germline, CDR1 is DFQATT and CDR2 is SNEGSKA (reference sequence). CDR3 length equals 14 residues. The V gene lost 2 bases and the J gene lost 5 bases, with 13 bases spanning the gap. The DNA for the CDR3 is TGCAGTGCTAGACACCGGGACTTTTATCAGCCCCAGCATTTT. Translating it yields CSARHRDFYQPQHF.

The chain has TRBV18 and TRBJ1-2; unclear D gene. V lost 2 bases to trimming and J lost 7 bases, with 17 bases between them. This CDR3 has 15 amino acids. The germline V gene has CDR1 KGHSH and CDR2 LQKENI. The chain's CDR3 is CASSPRSPRGGGYTF. Here the CDR3 DNA reads TGTGCCAGCTCACCAAGGTCCCCCCGGGGTGGTGGCTACACCTTC.

The chain links TRBV5-1 to TRBJ2-1; 10 nucleotides match TRBD1. V lost 3 bases to trimming and J lost 0 bases; unmatched junction nucleotides: 9. The CDR3 loop spans 18 amino acids. Germline lookup yields CDR1 SGHRS and CDR2 YFSETQ. The CDR3 reads CASSWGDRGRISYNEQFF. CDR3 bases: TGCGCCAGCAGCTGGGGGGACAGGGGCCGCATCTCCTACAATGAGCAGTTCTTC. Using reference TRBV5-1 and TRBJ2-1 for the parts outside the CDR3, the full variable domain is KAGVTQTPRYLIKTRGQQVTLSCSPISGHRSVSWYQQTPGQGLQFLFEYFSETQRNKGNFPGRFSGRQFSNSRSEMNVSTLELGDSALYLCASSWGDRGRISYNEQFFGPGTRLTVL.